These T cell receptor beta chains were read from a single sample in a study of CD4 and CD8 cells across lung adenocarcinoma regions. TCRdb fed the PCR reads into MiXCR, producing one record per CDR3 protein. Of some 11,000 distinct CDR3 sequences listed, approximately 58% are singletons. Sequences were obtained from CD8+ T cells from the margin of a lung tumor. The receptor set was obtained from a male donor with lung adenocarcinoma. The CD4 and CD8 labels of this study may be unreliable. CDR3s include the opening cysteine and the closing phenylalanine or tryptophan. Each record gives: J gene, clone size, V gene, D gene, CDR3 protein, CDR3 DNA. The D gene is left open where the match is weak. Clone size is given for some rows only: seen once, a few or many times, or a class if the clone is expanded.

>TRBJ2-4|-|TRBV6-1|TRBD2
CASSETSGGASDIQYF
TGTGCCAGCAGTGAAACTAGCGGGGGGGCCTCGGACATTCAGTACTTC
>TRBJ2-4|-|TRBV6-1|-
CASSEEVSPGSGEQYF
TGTGCCAGCAGTGAAGAGGTTTCTCCAGGGTCTGGTGAGCAGTACTTC
>TRBJ2-3|few|TRBV6-5|TRBD2
CASSYSGGLLGDTQYF
TGTGCCAGCAGTTACTCCGGGGGACTATTGGGAGATACGCAGTATTTT
>TRBJ2-3|few|TRBV12-3/TRBV12-4|TRBD2
CASSLGASLAESTDTQYF
TGTGCCAGCAGTTTAGGCGCGTCGCTAGCGGAAAGCACAGATACGCAGTATTTT
>TRBJ2-3|-|TRBV6-1|TRBD2
CASTGTGGRDLDTQYF
TGTGCCAGCACGGGGACTGGGGGGAGGGACCTAGATACGCAGTATTTC
>TRBJ2-7|-|TRBV6-5|TRBD2
CASSYSRTSGTYEQYF
TGTGCCAGCAGTTACTCGCGGACTAGCGGAACCTACGAGCAGTACTTC
>TRBJ2-1|-|TRBV10-1|TRBD2
CASSESGGSYNEQFF
TGCGCCAGCAGTGAATCGGGGGGCTCCTACAATGAGCAGTTCTTC
>TRBJ2-1|-|TRBV6-1|-
CASSEYAERASSYNEQFF
TGTGCCAGCAGTGAATACGCTGAGCGGGCAAGCTCCTACAATGAGCAGTTCTTC
>TRBJ2-3|once|TRBV6-1|-
CARSTGLRATNTQYF
TGTGCCCGCTCCACGGGGCTACGAGCGACAAACACTCAGTATTTT
>TRBJ2-3|-|TRBV6-1|-
CASMGQTGGYTDTQYF
TGTGCCAGCATGGGTCAGACAGGAGGGTACACAGATACGCAGTATTTT
>TRBJ2-1|-|TRBV6-1|-
CASRPDSSSYNEQFF
TGTGCCAGCAGGCCCGACTCGAGCTCCTACAATGAGCAGTTCTTC
>TRBJ2-3|few|TRBV6-5|-
CASSYSGRLGTDTQYF
TGTGCCAGCAGTTACTCTGGGCGCCTAGGGACAGATACGCAGTATTTT
>TRBJ2-7|-|TRBV28|TRBD1
CASSPPDRASTDEQYF
TGTGCCAGCAGTCCCCCGGACAGGGCTTCTACTGACGAGCAGTACTTC
>TRBJ2-5|-|TRBV27|TRBD1
CASSRGQGREQYF
TGTGCCAGCAGCCGAGGACAGGGCCGGGAGCAGTACTTC
>TRBJ2-1|medium-sized|TRBV6-5|TRBD2
CASKTPGLAGAIEQFF
TGTGCCAGCAAAACCCCGGGACTAGCGGGAGCGATTGAGCAGTTCTTC
>TRBJ2-5|-|TRBV12-3/TRBV12-4|TRBD1
CASRTTGGETQYF
TGTGCCAGCAGAACGACAGGGGGCGAGACCCAGTACTTC
>TRBJ2-5|-|TRBV7-2|TRBD2
CASSLGGGLQETQYF
TGTGCCAGCAGCTTAGGCGGGGGGCTCCAAGAGACCCAGTACTTC
>TRBJ2-1|few|TRBV6-1|-
CASRRTTFPYNEQFF
TGTGCCAGCAGACGGACAACCTTTCCTTACAATGAGCAGTTCTTC
>TRBJ1-2|-|TRBV7-8|-
CASSLAPTATYGYTF
TGTGCCAGCAGCTTAGCGCCCACAGCGACATATGGCTACACCTTC
>TRBJ1-1|-|TRBV11-2|-
CASSLDWLNTEAFF
TGTGCCAGCAGCTTAGATTGGTTGAACACTGAAGCTTTCTTT
>TRBJ2-2|medium-sized|TRBV6-1|-
CASRRTLGTGELFF
TGTGCCAGCAGAAGGACCCTGGGGACCGGGGAGCTGTTTTTT
>TRBJ2-5|-|TRBV12-3/TRBV12-4|-
CASSVSPQETQYF
TGTGCCAGCAGTGTAAGCCCTCAAGAGACCCAGTACTTC
>TRBJ2-1|few|TRBV20-1|TRBD2
CSAPRGGSGNEQFF
TGCAGTGCCCCTCGGGGCGGGAGCGGCAATGAGCAGTTCTTC
>TRBJ2-3|-|TRBV6-1|TRBD2
CASSERAGTSSPDTQYF
TGTGCCAGCAGTGAAAGGGCCGGGACTAGCTCGCCAGATACGCAGTATTTT
>TRBJ1-5|-|TRBV6-1|-
CASSEMGGPGQPQHF
TGTGCCAGCAGTGAAATGGGGGGGCCCGGGCAGCCCCAGCATTTT
>TRBJ2-3|many|TRBV10-2|TRBD2
CASSEHGLAGGDTQYF
TGCGCCAGCAGTGAACACGGACTAGCGGGCGGAGATACGCAGTATTTT
>TRBJ2-2|once|TRBV27|-
CASSLYRKNTGELFF
TGTGCCAGCAGTTTATACAGGAAGAACACCGGGGAGCTGTTTTTT
>TRBJ2-1|-|TRBV7-2|-
CASSAPGDFYNEQFF
TGTGCCAGCAGCGCCCCCGGGGACTTTTACAATGAGCAGTTCTTC
>TRBJ2-3|-|TRBV7-2|-
CASGLGLCATDTQYF
TGTGCCAGCGGCTTGGGGTTGTGTGCCACAGATACGCAGTATTTT
>TRBJ2-1|few|TRBV28|TRBD1
CASSPVLQGVGHRNEQFF
TGTGCCAGCAGTCCGGTGCTGCAGGGGGTAGGGCATCGCAATGAGCAGTTCTTC
>TRBJ2-1|once|TRBV4-2|-
CASSQTGTFFNEQFF
TGTGCCAGCAGCCAAACCGGGACTTTTTTCAATGAGCAGTTCTTC
>TRBJ2-4|-|TRBV6-5|TRBD2
CASSYPAGGRPDIQYF
TGTGCCAGCAGTTACCCGGCGGGAGGGCGCCCAGACATTCAGTACTTC
>TRBJ1-2|few|TRBV6-5|-
CASSYLSSYGYTF
TGTGCCAGCAGTTATCTATCCAGTTACGGCTACACCTTC
>TRBJ2-7|few|TRBV3-1|-
CASSEALTGSYEQYF
TGTGCCAGCAGCGAGGCTTTGACAGGATCCTACGAGCAGTACTTC
>TRBJ1-1|-|TRBV6-1|-
CASRMRYMNTEAFF
TGTGCCAGCCGAATGCGTTACATGAACACTGAAGCTTTCTTT
>TRBJ2-4|-|TRBV6-1|-
CASREAGLGAKNTQYF
TGTGCCAGCCGCGAAGCGGGGCTGGGGGCCAAAAATACTCAGTACTTC
>TRBJ2-3|once|TRBV5-5|TRBD2
CASSSTATSFTSTDMQYF
TGTGCCAGCAGCTCCACCGCGACTAGCTTCACTAGCACAGATATGCAGTACTTT
>TRBJ2-1|-|TRBV6-5|TRBD2
CASSYGAGAANEQFF
TGTGCCAGCAGTTACGGTGCGGGAGCGGCCAATGAGCAGTTCTTC
>TRBJ2-5|many|TRBV7-2|-
CASSFGATIQETQYF
TGTGCCAGCAGCTTCGGGGCGACTATCCAAGAGACCCAGTACTTC
>TRBJ2-3|-|TRBV6-1|-
CARGIQAVSYNEQYF
TGTGCCAGGGGTATACAGGCGGTGAGTTACAATGAGCAGTATTTT
>TRBJ2-3|-|TRBV6-1|-
CGSTKGGGEKDTQYF
TGTGGCAGCACTAAGGGGGGGGGCGAGAAAGACACGCAGTATTTC
>TRBJ2-3|-|TRBV6-1|-
CASSEGWDNTDTQYF
TGTGCCAGCAGTGAAGGATGGGACAACACAGATACGCAGTATTTT
>TRBJ2-6|-|TRBV5-1|TRBD1
CASSSLAQGALGANVLTF
TGCGCCAGCAGCTCATTGGCACAGGGGGCGCTTGGGGCCAACGTCCTGACTTTC
>TRBJ2-3|-|TRBV10-3|TRBD2
CATQVRSGRGADTQYF
TGTGCCACTCAGGTCCGTAGCGGGAGGGGGGCAGATACGCAGTATTTT
>TRBJ2-7|-|TRBV6-5|-
CASSYGTQGGNEQYF
TGTGCCAGCAGCTACGGGACACAGGGCGGGAACGAGCAGTACTTC
>TRBJ2-5|-|TRBV6-1|-
CASSEQETLYF
TGTGCCAGCAGCGAACAAGAGACCCTGTACTTC
>TRBJ1-1|-|TRBV7-6|-
CASSLGPIGEAFF
TGTGCCAGCAGCTTAGGACCCATAGGTGAAGCTTTCTTT
>TRBJ2-7|-|TRBV6-1|-
CARAKGGLAEDTQYF
TGTGCCAGGGCCAAAGGGGGCCTAGCGGAAGATACGCAGTACTTC
>TRBJ2-7|-|TRBV6-8|-
CASTILETYEQYF
TGTGCCAGCACGATACTAGAGACCTACGAGCAGTACTTC
>TRBJ1-3|-|TRBV27|-
CASSLGRSGNTIYF
TGTGCCAGCAGTTTAGGCCGCTCTGGAAACACCATATATTTT
>TRBJ2-5|few|TRBV9|TRBD2
CASSAPLAGVQETQYF
TGTGCCAGCAGCGCCCCACTAGCGGGGGTCCAAGAGACCCAGTACTTC
>TRBJ2-1|-|TRBV6-5|-
CASSYGSLVSGNEQFF
TGTGCCAGCAGTTACGGTTCACTAGTATCGGGCAATGAGCAGTTCTTC
>TRBJ2-3|few|TRBV6-1|TRBD2
CASREAGLGAEDMQYF
TGTGCCAGCCGTGAAGCGGGGCTGGGAGCTGAAGATATGCAGTATTTC
>TRBJ2-7|few|TRBV7-2|TRBD1
CASSRDRNSYEQYF
TGTGCCAGCAGCCGGGACAGGAATTCCTACGAGCAGTACTTC
>TRBJ2-3|-|TRBV27|-
CASSLRLTDTQYF
TGTGCCAGCAGTTTACGACTCACAGATACGCAGTATTTT
>TRBJ2-1|-|TRBV20-1|-
CSAGPTFNEQFF
TGCAGTGCTGGGCCTACATTTAATGAGCAGTTCTTC
>TRBJ2-5|few|TRBV6-1|-
CASSEANPGPETQYF
TGTGCCAGCAGTGAAGCGAACCCGGGGCCTGAGACCCAGTACTTC